A single sample gave rise to the 4 T cell receptor beta chains below, sequenced in a study of naive and memory T cell subsets. Two oligonucleotides, mixed equimolar, formed the beta constant-region primer covering TRBC1 and TRBC2. TCRdb re-analysed the UMI-ligation and nested PCR reads in MiXCR, keeping a single row per CDR3 protein. The repertoire holds around 160,000 distinct CDR3 sequences, around 15% seen once, with 0.14% in the top ten. The sequencing input was naive CD4+ T cells from blood. The receptors shown here come from a human donor in good health.

This clonotype was picked up a small number of times. The V and J genes are TRBV29-1 and TRBJ1-1, with 8 bases fitting TRBD1. In germline, CDR1 is SQVTM, CDR2 ANQGSEA. With V trimmed by 7 bases and J by 4 bases, 8 bases remained unmatched. The CDR3 is 13 amino acids. The CDR3 sequence is CSGGQEGSTEAFF. The CDR3 DNA sequence: TGCAGCGGGGGACAGGAGGGAAGCACTGAAGCTTTCTTT.

This clonotype was detected only a few times. The chain combines TRBV3-1 with TRBJ1-6; D gene uncertain. Germline V gene sequence: CDR1 LGHDT, CDR2 YNNKEL (reference sequence). This CDR3 region has 14 residues. Trimming pared 0 bases from V and 8 bases from J, leaving 8 bases between. The CDR3 region is CASSQDGLDSPLHF. For the CDR3, the DNA is TGTGCCAGCAGCCAAGATGGTTTAGATTCACCCCTCCACTTT.

V is TRBV5-5 and J is TRBJ1-5; D possibly corresponds to TRBD1 (5 bases). This CDR3 is built from 15 residues. The germline V and J ends were trimmed by 2 bases and 1 base, with 10 bases remaining between them. The germline gives CDR1 SGHKS, CDR2 YYEKEE (reference sequence). CDR3 in amino acids: CASSLRGSSNQPQHF. The CDR3 region has the DNA TGTGCCAGCAGCTTAAGGGGATCGAGCAATCAGCCCCAGCATTTT.

The chain links TRBV4-1 to TRBJ1-2; TRBD1 agrees at 7 bases. The CDR3 runs to 15 residues. Germline CDR1 and CDR2: MGHRA and YSYEKL. V lost 4 bases, J lost 4 bases, and 9 bases stayed unmatched. The CDR3 region is CASSPRQGGSYGYTF. The CDR3 DNA reads as TGCGCCAGCAGCCCTCGACAGGGTGGCAGCTATGGCTACACCTTC.